One sample yielded the 32 T cell receptor beta chains listed below, sequenced in a study of blood T cell repertoires in COVID-19. The assay was immunoSEQ multiplex PCR, and TCRdb's table has in-frame clones only and misses some. The table records about 94,000 clones, 80% of them present only once. Sequencing used peripheral blood. The source of these receptors is a human donor in a cohort sampled during active COVID-19.

This clone was observed a handful of times. V is TRBV7-9 and J is TRBJ2-7, with 14 bases identical to TRBD2. Trimming took 3 bases from V and 6 from J; bases not matched to a gene: 4. Per germline, CDR1 SEHNR and CDR2 FQNEAQ (reference sequence). The CDR3 loop spans 15 amino acids. The CDR3 DNA follows: TGTGCCAGCAGCTTTGGGGGACTAGCGGGAGTCGAGCAGTACTTC. Protein sequence: CASSFGGLAGVEQYF.

V is TRBV29-1 and J is TRBJ2-3; D perhaps matches TRBD2 (6 bases). Germline CDR1 is SQVTM and CDR2 is ANQGSEA. V was trimmed by 5 bases and J by 2 bases, leaving 14 bases between them. The CDR3 extends over 14 amino acids. CDR3 in DNA: TGCAGCGTTTGTAGCGGAGAATACACAGATACGCAGTATTTT. It yields the protein CSVCSGEYTDTQYF.

The genes are TRBV28 and TRBJ2-7; tentatively, D is TRBD1 (5 bases). Germline V lookup: CDR1 MDHEN, CDR2 SYDVKM. The V end lost 4 bases, the J end lost 6 bases, and 22 bases lay between the germline ends. The CDR3 is 16 amino acids. The CDR3 protein is CASSSSLQGFVIEQYF. DNA of the CDR3: TGTGCCAGCAGTTCCTCCCTCCAGGGTTTTGTGATCGAGCAGTACTTC. Drawing the rest from reference TRBV28 and TRBJ2-7, the complete variable domain is DVKVTQSSRYLVKRTGEKVFLECVQDMDHENMFWYRQDPGLGLRLIYFSYDVKMKEKGDIPEGYSVSREKKERFSLILESASTNQTSMYLCASSSSLQGFVIEQYFGPGTRLTVT.

This chain uses TRBV12-3 or TRBV12-4 with TRBJ2-2, with a weak D call TRBD1 (6 bases). This CDR3 spans 13 amino acids. V was clipped by 2 bases and J by 7 bases, with 8 bases between them. CDR3 amino acids: CASSLTRGGELFF. The CDR3 DNA reads TGTGCCAGCAGTTTAACCAGGGGCGGGGAGCTGTTTTTT.

V gene TRBV2 combines with J gene TRBJ2-7; 12 nucleotides agree with TRBD2. The CDR3 length is 14 residues. Unmatched junction bases numbered 1, after V lost 6 bases and J lost 1 base. Germline V CDR1 and CDR2: SNHLY, FYNNEI. The CDR3 here is CASRTSGGSYEQYF. As DNA, the CDR3 is TGTGCCAGCAGGACTAGCGGGGGTTCCTACGAGCAGTACTTC.

This clone appeared once. The chain links TRBV27 to TRBJ2-7; 10 nucleotides align to TRBD1. The CDR3 consists of 14 residues. Germline-derived CDR1 and CDR2 are MNHEY and SMNVEV (reference sequence). J lost 5 bases, V lost 5 bases, and 6 bases had no gene match. In DNA form, the CDR3 reads TGTGCCAGCAGTAAGGGACAGGGGTTCAACGAGCAGTACTTC. Translation: CASSKGQGFNEQYF.

The V gene is TRBV1, the J gene TRBJ2-1; the D call in the table, TRBD2, was not verified against the DNA. TRBV1 constitutes a pseudogene. This CDR3 has 13 amino acids. The CDR3 sequence is CTSWSGGDNEQFF. CDR3 coding DNA: TGCACCAGCTGGTCGGGGGGGGACAATGAGCAGTTCTTC.

The V and J genes are TRBV28 and TRBJ2-7; 9 bases line up with TRBD1. CDR1 is MDHEN, CDR2 SYDVKM, per germline. Trimming removed 9 bases from V and 3 bases from J; junction bases left unmatched: 12. The CDR3 contains 15 residues. Written as DNA, the CDR3 is TGTGCCAGTCTGGGGGGGACAGGGAACTACTACGAGCAGTACTTC. Translation: CASLGGTGNYYEQYF.

The chain recombines TRBV7-9 with TRBJ1-6; no firm D call. The germline CDR1 and CDR2 sequences are SEHNR and FQNEAQ (reference sequence). The CDR3 extends over 13 amino acids. The ends were cut back, 2 bases at V and 5 bases at J, with 4 bases in the middle. CDR3 loop: CASSLNNNSPLHF. The CDR3, as DNA: TGTGCCAGCAGCTTAAACAATAATTCACCCCTCCACTTT.

The chain combines TRBV28 with TRBJ2-7, with 7 bases lining up with TRBD2. The junction had 9 bases not matched to a gene; V was cut back by 3 bases and J by 4 bases. The CDR3 has 15 residues. Looked up from germline, CDR1 is MDHEN and CDR2 is SYDVKM. For the CDR3, the DNA is TGTGCCAGCAGTTTGTTATGGGGGGGATCATACGAGCAGTACTTC. Translation gives CASSLLWGGSYEQYF.

V gene TRBV7-9 combines with J gene TRBJ2-7; D might be TRBD2 (7 bases). Trimming stripped 5 bases from V and 5 bases from J, with 19 bases between. This CDR3 region has 15 residues. Germline values: CDR1 SEHNR, CDR2 FQNEAQ (reference sequence). CDR3 sequence reads: CASSQMRGLYNEQYF. In DNA, the CDR3 is TGTGCCAGCAGCCAGATGCGGGGGCTGTATAACGAGCAGTACTTC. The full variable domain, in which reference TRBV7-9 and TRBJ2-7 provide the parts outside the CDR3, is DTGVSQNPRHKITKRGQNVTFRCDPISEHNRLYWYRQTLGQGPEFLTYFQNEAQLEKSRLLSDRFSAERPKGSFSTLEIQRTEQGDSAMYLCASSQMRGLYNEQYFGPGTRLTVT.

The genes are TRBV5-8 and TRBJ2-7; perhaps TRBD1 as D (5 bases). V lost 1 base, J lost 4 bases, and 9 bases lay in between. Germline assignment: CDR1 SGHTS and CDR2 YDEGEE. CDR3 length: 13 amino acids. The CDR3: CASSLYGAYEQYF. DNA of the CDR3: TGTGCCAGCAGCTTGTATGGGGCTTACGAGCAGTACTTC.

Regarding this clone: The same CDR3 arises from other DNA sequences in this sample as well. This chain uses TRBV7-9 with TRBJ2-7, with D possibly being TRBD2 (6 bases). V was clipped by 0 bases and J by 5 bases, with 8 bases between them. CDR3 size: 13 residues. Germline V gene lookup returns CDR1 SEHNR and CDR2 FQNEAQ (reference sequence). CDR3 coding DNA: TGTGCCAGCAGCTTAGCGGGAGGTAACGAGCAGTACTTC. Its protein product is CASSLAGGNEQYF.

There are a few counts of this clone. V usage is TRBV20-1 and J usage is TRBJ1-2; D is possibly TRBD1 (6 bases). The CDR3 is 10 residues long. Trimming took 7 bases from V and 8 from J, leaving 11 bases between them. Germline CDR1 and CDR2: DFQATT and SNEGSKA (reference sequence). The CDR3 bases are TGCAGTGGGAACAGGGCGGGCTACACCTTC. Amino acids: CSGNRAGYTF.

The gene calls are TRBV24-1 and TRBJ2-7; the D gene is possibly TRBD1 (6 bases). The germline V gene has CDR1 KGHDR and CDR2 SFDVKD. The CDR3 runs to 16 residues. V was cut by 5 bases and J by 1 base, with 17 bases left in between. The CDR3 loop is CATSVRPGHLSYEQYF. The CDR3 nucleotides read TGTGCCACCAGTGTTCGTCCGGGACATCTATCCTACGAGCAGTACTTC.

This clone showed up just a few times. The chain recombines TRBV5-6 with TRBJ2-3; 7 bases align to TRBD2. V shed 3 bases and J 4 bases; nucleotides not matched to a gene: 11. CDR3 size: 16 residues. CDR1 SGHDT and CDR2 YYEEEE come from the germline V gene. The CDR3 nucleotides read TGTGCCAGCAGCTGGGGCCCGGGAGGAGGTGCAGATACGCAGTATTTT. It specifies CASSWGPGGGADTQYF.

The V call is TRBV28, the J call TRBJ1-6, with D tentatively TRBD1 (6 bases). CDR1 is MDHEN, CDR2 SYDVKM, per germline. The CDR3 extends over 16 amino acids. The V end was cut by 5 bases, the J end by 0 bases, with 11 bases between. CDR3 residues: CASSLTGSSYNSPLHF. In nucleotides, the CDR3 is TGTGCCAGCAGTCTTACAGGGAGCTCCTATAATTCACCCCTCCACTTT. The full variable domain, its missing parts supplied by reference TRBV28 and TRBJ1-6, is DVKVTQSSRYLVKRTGEKVFLECVQDMDHENMFWYRQDPGLGLRLIYFSYDVKMKEKGDIPEGYSVSREKKERFSLILESASTNQTSMYLCASSLTGSSYNSPLHFGNGTRLTVT.

The chain links TRBV13 to TRBJ2-6; D is unresolved. Germline CDR1 PRHDT, CDR2 FYEKMQ (reference sequence). V was cut by 0 bases and J by 1 base, with 4 bases left in between. The CDR3 has 15 residues. CDR3 in amino acids: CASSLGRSGANVLTF. DNA of the CDR3: TGTGCCAGCAGCTTAGGCAGGTCTGGGGCCAACGTCCTGACTTTC.

CDR3 in amino acids: CASSAGDRGSYEQYF. CDR3 DNA sequence: TGTGCCAGCAGCGCAGGGGACAGGGGCTCCTACGAGCAGTACTTC. The rearrangement links TRBV7-6 to TRBJ2-7, with 10 bases identical to TRBD1. Per germline, CDR1 SGHVS and CDR2 FNYEAQ. The ends lost 5 bases at V and 0 bases at J; junction bases unmatched: 4. The CDR3 is made up of 15 amino acids.

The rearrangement joins TRBV28 to TRBJ1-3; D may be TRBD1 (5 bases). Trimming shortened V by 6 bases and J by 4 bases, and 10 bases separated the two germline ends. Germline V gene lookup returns CDR1 MDHEN and CDR2 SYDVKM. This CDR3 spans 13 amino acids. The CDR3 DNA follows: TGTGCCAGCAGGAAGGGGAACGGAAACACCATATATTTT. Amino acid sequence: CASRKGNGNTIYF.

The rearrangement uses TRBV6-6 and TRBJ2-1; tentatively, D is TRBD2 (6 bases). The CDR3 has 13 amino acids. Germline CDR1 reads MNHNY; CDR2 reads SVGAGI (reference sequence). V was clipped by 4 bases and J by 6 bases, with 10 bases between them. CDR3 DNA: TGTGCCAGCAGTTTAGCGGAGCTCAATGAGCAGTTCTTC. Its translation is CASSLAELNEQFF.

This clone was observed a few times. The CDR3 protein is CASSRVQGLRTEAFF. CDR3 bases: TGTGCCAGCAGCCGAGTACAGGGATTGCGAACTGAAGCTTTCTTT. The rearrangement uses TRBV6-5 and TRBJ1-1, with D possibly being TRBD1 (6 bases). V lost 6 bases and J lost 5, with 19 bases in between. This CDR3 contains 15 residues. Germline V gene lookup returns CDR1 MNHEY and CDR2 SVGAGI.

The CDR3 sequence: CASSFWGGDSPLHF. The CDR3 DNA reads TGTGCCAGCAGTTTTTGGGGAGGAGACTCACCCCTCCACTTT. J is TRBJ1-6 and V is TRBV27; D gene ambiguous. CDR1 and CDR2 (germline): MNHEY, SMNVEV (reference sequence). The CDR3 has 14 residues. The V gene lost 3 bases and the J gene lost 10 bases, with 13 bases spanning the gap.

The rearrangement joins TRBV14 to TRBJ1-1; D uncertain. The CDR3 totals 13 residues. V was shortened by 6 bases and J by 5 bases, with 13 bases between the two germline ends. Germline CDR1 and CDR2: SGHDN and FVKESK. The CDR3 loop reads CASRLGGWTEAFF. CDR3 coding DNA: TGTGCCAGCAGACTCGGAGGGTGGACTGAAGCTTTCTTT. Together with reference TRBV14 and TRBJ1-1, the CDR3 gives the full variable domain: EAGVTQFPSHSVIEKGQTVTLRCDPISGHDNLYWYRRVMGKEIKFLLHFVKESKQDESGMPNNRFLAERTGGTYSTLKVQPAELEDSGVYFCASRLGGWTEAFFGQGTRLTVV.

The V call is TRBV19, the J call TRBJ1-1; TRBD1 agrees at 11 bases. Germline V lookup: CDR1 LNHDA, CDR2 SQIVND (reference sequence). V was pared by 10 bases and J by 4 bases, with 14 bases of the junction left unmatched. This CDR3 spans 16 amino acids. CDR3: CATKGWDRGAGTEAFF. CDR3 in DNA: TGTGCCACGAAGGGGTGGGACAGGGGGGCGGGCACTGAAGCTTTCTTT.

The chain joins TRBV7-8 to TRBJ2-5; D may be TRBD2 (6 bases). The CDR3 contains 13 residues. Germline loops: CDR1 SGHVS, CDR2 FQNEAQ. Trimming removed 6 bases at V and 4 bases at J, with 12 bases between. The DNA for the CDR3 is TGTGCCAGCAGGGATGGAGCGGGAGAGACCCAGTACTTC. It encodes CASRDGAGETQYF. The whole variable domain, filled in from reference TRBV7-8 and TRBJ2-5, reads GAGVSQSPRYKVAKRGQDVALRCDPISGHVSLFWYQQALGQGPEFLTYFQNEAQLDKSGLPSDRFFAERPEGSVSTLKIQRTQQEDSAVYLCASRDGAGETQYFGPGTRLLVL.

The CDR3 sequence is CASSLRESGYEQYF. As DNA, the CDR3 is TGTGCCAGCAGTCTCCGGGAGTCTGGCTACGAGCAGTACTTC. The chain recombines TRBV27 with TRBJ2-7; maybe TRBD2 (6 bases). V shed 5 bases and J shed 3 bases, with 14 bases lying between them. The CDR3 runs 14 residues. The germline V gene has CDR1 MNHEY and CDR2 SMNVEV (reference sequence).

The chain recombines TRBV11-2 with TRBJ2-7; D gene ambiguous. Trimming shortened V by 2 bases and J by 6 bases, and 5 bases separated the two germline ends. Germline lookup yields CDR1 SGHAT and CDR2 FQNNGV. This CDR3 is built from 11 residues. The CDR3 region is CASSLLSEQYF. CDR3 nucleotides: TGTGCCAGCAGCTTATTGAGCGAGCAGTACTTC.

The V call is TRBV10-3, the J call TRBJ2-1; TRBD2 agrees at 8 bases. The V segment lost 10 bases and the J segment 5 bases; nucleotides outside the gene matches: 7. Germline V gives CDR1 ENHRY, CDR2 SYGVKD. This CDR3 is 13 amino acids long. DNA for the CDR3: TGTGCCACCAAGCAACTAGCGGACAATGAGCAGTTCTTC. Translation gives CATKQLADNEQFF.

This clone is a singleton in its sample. This chain joins TRBV5-1 and TRBJ2-3, with a possible D match to TRBD2 (6 bases). CDR1 is SGHRS, CDR2 YFSETQ, per germline. V was cut by 3 bases and J by 2 bases, with 7 bases left in between. The CDR3 is 13 residues long. CDR3 coding DNA: TGCGCCAGCAGCTGGAGGGACACAGATACGCAGTATTTT. Translation: CASSWRDTDTQYF.

V is TRBV29-1 and J is TRBJ2-5, with D tentatively TRBD1 (6 bases). This CDR3 contains 18 residues. Trimming pared 6 bases from V and 2 bases from J, leaving 28 bases between. CDR1 is SQVTM and CDR2 is ANQGSEA in the germline V gene. The CDR3: CSVSNITGIPLYQETQYF. In nucleotides, the CDR3 is TGCAGCGTGTCAAACATTACAGGGATCCCCCTCTATCAAGAGACCCAGTACTTC.

V and J are TRBV7-8 and TRBJ2-7, with D hard to call. Trimming cost V 6 bases and J 6 bases, with 24 bases left between them. Germline-derived CDR1 and CDR2 are SGHVS and FQNEAQ. The CDR3 is 16 amino acids. CDR3 sequence: CASSYLSSSDRSEQYF. For the CDR3, the DNA is TGTGCCAGCAGTTATCTGAGTAGCAGCGACCGTTCCGAGCAGTACTTC.